This TCR beta chain was found in a study of regulatory T cells in long-lasting Graves disease. Regarding the study as a whole: There was favoring of TRBV28, TRBJ1-2 and TRBJ2-5 in persistent disease.

Regarding time point: newly diagnosed GD, antithyroid drugs for less than 3 months. PBMC-extracted RNA yielded the TCR library. Germline values: CDR1 SGHNT, CDR2 YENEEA. This CDR3 is built from 15 residues. The germline V and J ends were trimmed by 8 bases and 3 bases, with 19 bases remaining between them. Arm-PCR of CDR3 regions with iRepertoire HTBI primers generated TCR beta libraries. Source study methods: Spanning all samples, the identified segments comprised around 62 TRBV and fewer than 15 TRBJ. One entry per CDR3 protein, called by TCRdb with MiXCR from the multiplex PCR reads. The V and J calls, along with clone size, are taken from TCRdb and not from the paper's own processing. The table has roughly 220,000 distinct CDR3 sequences, about 16% seen once. To note about this clonotype: The antigen remains undetermined.

Sequencing was performed on peripheral blood mononuclear cells (PBMCs), taken at new diagnosis, from a patient treated with antithyroid drugs. The V call is TRBV11-3, the J call TRBJ2-5; D may correspond to TRBD1 or TRBD2 (5 bases each). The receptor comes from a female donor with Graves disease. The CDR3 spells CASGLGMVGEETQYF. The CDR3 bases are TGTGCCAGCGGCCTGGGGATGGTGGGGGAAGAGACCCAGTACTTC.